Each of the 11 T cell receptor beta chains below was sequenced from the same sample in a study of OX40 agonist ivuxolimab in advanced cancers. Using immunoSEQ multiplex PCR, the repertoire was profiled, and TCRdb retains in-frame clones only, with some absent. The sample includes more than 75,000 clones, about 85% of them seen just once. The sample consisted of CD4+ or CD8+ T cells sorted from blood, taken in a trial of the OX40 agonist ivuxolimab. Source of these receptors: an adult with an advanced solid tumor such as melanoma, head and neck, liver or kidney cancer.

The chain links TRBV4-1 to TRBJ2-3; 10 bases match TRBD1. Unmatched junction bases numbered 10, after V lost 4 bases and J lost 3 bases. Germline CDR1 MGHRA, CDR2 YSYEKL. The CDR3 runs to 17 residues. CDR3 bases: TGCGCCAGCAGCCCAGGACCAGGACAGGGGGGTACAGATACGCAGTATTTT. It yields the protein CASSPGPGQGGTDTQYF.

The gene calls are TRBV6-4 and TRBJ1-4, with 8 nucleotides matching TRBD1. Germline CDR1 is MRHNA and CDR2 is SNTAGT. V lost 8 bases and J lost 8; bases outside the gene matches: 7. There are 13 residues in the CDR3. CDR3 coding DNA: TGTGCCAGCGGCAGGGGGCGCGGGGAAAAACTGTTTTTT. Protein sequence: CASGRGRGEKLFF.

The chain links TRBV11-3 to TRBJ2-2; 8 nucleotides agree with TRBD1. The CDR3 length is 14 residues. CDR1 SGHNT and CDR2 YENEEA come from the germline V gene. Unmatched junction bases numbered 3, after V lost 5 bases and J lost 4 bases. The CDR3 DNA reads as TGTGCCAGCAGCAGACAGGGGCCCACCGGGGAGCTGTTTTTT. Its translation is CASSRQGPTGELFF.

This clone occurred once. This sequence joins TRBV28 and TRBJ2-6, with D possibly TRBD1 on 6 matching bases. CDR3 length equals 17 residues. Trimming left V 6 bases short and J 0 bases short, with 15 bases between. CDR1 is MDHEN and CDR2 is SYDVKM in the germline V gene. The CDR3 nucleotides read TGTGCCAGCAGCATGACCACAGGGAGCTCTGGGGCCAACGTCCTGACTTTC. It encodes CASSMTTGSSGANVLTF. Together with reference TRBV28 and TRBJ2-6, the CDR3 gives the full variable domain: DVKVTQSSRYLVKRTGEKVFLECVQDMDHENMFWYRQDPGLGLRLIYFSYDVKMKEKGDIPEGYSVSREKKERFSLILESASTNQTSMYLCASSMTTGSSGANVLTFGAGSRLTVL.

V and J are TRBV2 and TRBJ1-1; D call uncertain. V was trimmed by 6 bases and J by 1 base, leaving 9 bases between them. The CDR3 has 13 amino acids. Germline values: CDR1 SNHLY, CDR2 FYNNEI. In DNA, the CDR3 is TGTGCCAGCAGGGTAGACGGGAACACTGAAGCTTTCTTT. This gives the protein CASRVDGNTEAFF.

DNA for the CDR3: TGCGCCAGCAGCTTGGGACAGGTGGATGGCTACACCTTC. Its protein is CASSLGQVDGYTF. The V gene is TRBV5-1, the J gene TRBJ1-2; weak D call: TRBD1 (6 bases). The germline gives CDR1 SGHRS, CDR2 YFSETQ. V lost 0 bases and J lost 6, with 9 bases in between. The CDR3 has 13 residues.

The V call is TRBV28, the J call TRBJ2-2; D not resolved. The germline CDR1 and CDR2 sequences are MDHEN and SYDVKM. V was shortened by 2 bases and J by 6 bases, with 4 bases between the two germline ends. The CDR3 runs to 12 residues. The CDR3 nucleotides read TGTGCCAGCAGTTTAAACGCCGGGGAGCTGTTTTTT. The encoded protein is CASSLNAGELFF. The full variable domain, rest sourced from reference TRBV28 and TRBJ2-2, is DVKVTQSSRYLVKRTGEKVFLECVQDMDHENMFWYRQDPGLGLRLIYFSYDVKMKEKGDIPEGYSVSREKKERFSLILESASTNQTSMYLCASSLNAGELFFGEGSRLTVL.

V and J are TRBV7-7 and TRBJ2-7; D not certain. From germline, CDR1 is SSHAT and CDR2 FNYEAQ (reference sequence). Trimming stripped 5 bases from V and 3 bases from J, with 20 bases between. This CDR3 is built from 16 residues. CDR3 sequence reads: CASSRHSTGVGYEQYV. The CDR3 coding sequence is TGTGCCAGCAGCCGCCATTCTACGGGCGTGGGCTACGAGCAGTACGTC.

The J gene is TRBJ2-1, the V gene TRBV11-3, with 7 nucleotides matching TRBD2. The CDR3 runs 17 residues. The J segment lost 4 bases and the V segment lost 3 bases, leaving 12 bases of the junction unmatched. Per the germline V gene, CDR1 is SGHNT and CDR2 is YENEEA. In DNA form, the CDR3 reads TGTGCCAGCAGCTTGGGGACTGGGAAGCGGGGTTACAATGAGCAGTTCTTC. It translates to CASSLGTGKRGYNEQFF.

The rearrangement joins TRBV6-6 to TRBJ1-2; D gene uncertain. CDR1 is MNHNY and CDR2 is SVGAGI in the germline V gene (reference sequence). The germline V and J ends were trimmed by 8 bases and 8 bases, with 24 bases remaining between them. The CDR3 is 15 amino acids. CDR3 coding DNA: TGTGCCAGCCTCCAGGACCTCGTGAATCCGCGGGGCTACACCTTC. It codes for CASLQDLVNPRGYTF.

The genes are TRBV5-1 and TRBJ1-2; TRBD1 is a possible D gene (6 bases). CDR3 length: 15 amino acids. Trimming removed 0 bases at V and 6 bases at J, with 15 bases between. Germline V CDR1 and CDR2: SGHRS, YFSETQ. Here the CDR3 reads CASSLASGGADGYTF. CDR3 DNA sequence: TGCGCCAGCAGCTTGGCCTCGGGGGGCGCGGATGGCTACACCTTC.